These 25 T cell receptor beta chains were all obtained from the same sample, sequenced in a study of CD8 T cells in Susac syndrome. The RNA input was about 0.45 to 1 ug, and it was reverse transcribed with random hexamers. TCRdb re-derived calls from the immunoSEQ multiplex PCR reads in MiXCR, one entry per CDR3 protein. The sample lists more than 200,000 distinct CDR3 sequences, just over 90% occurring once. Sequencing was carried out using CD4+ T cells from PBMCs. The receptors derive from a human donor with multiple sclerosis.

This clonotype was detected once. The J gene is TRBJ1-4, the V gene TRBV20-1; 7 bases fit TRBD1. The CDR3 consists of 12 residues. Germline V gene sequence: CDR1 DFQATT, CDR2 SNEGSKA (reference sequence). The V gene end was trimmed by 5 bases and the J gene end by 3 bases; junction bases not matched to a gene: 0. The CDR3 spells CSAGQANEKLFF. CDR3 coding DNA: TGCAGTGCTGGACAGGCTAATGAAAAACTGTTTTTT.

The V and J genes are TRBV12-3 or TRBV12-4 and TRBJ1-5; 8 nucleotides match TRBD1. Trimming removed 6 bases from V and 3 bases from J; junction bases left unmatched: 7. CDR3 size: 15 residues. This CDR3 reads CASSADRALNQPQHF. The CDR3 DNA reads TGTGCCAGCAGCGCGGACAGGGCCCTCAATCAGCCCCAGCATTTT.

The V call is TRBV12-3 or TRBV12-4, the J call TRBJ2-1; 7 positions match TRBD1. V lost 3 bases and J lost 7; bases outside the gene matches: 15. CDR3 length equals 17 residues. CDR3 DNA: TGTGCCAGCAGTTTCCGGACAGGCCAAAGCGCGGGTAATGAGCAGTTCTTC. Amino acid sequence: CASSFRTGQSAGNEQFF.

The gene calls are TRBV29-1 and TRBJ2-5; 10 bases are shared with TRBD2. Germline assignment: CDR1 SQVTM and CDR2 ANQGSEA. This CDR3 contains 17 residues. J was trimmed by 0 bases and V by 1 base; bases with no gene match: 8. In nucleotides, the CDR3 is TGCAGCGTTGAAGTATTCGCTAGCGGGAGCTACCAAGAGACCCAGTACTTC. Its protein product is CSVEVFASGSYQETQYF.

The chain combines TRBV19 with TRBJ1-1, with 9 bases lining up with TRBD1. CDR1 LNHDA and CDR2 SQIVND come from the germline V gene (reference sequence). The CDR3 runs 14 residues. The V and J ends lost 7 bases and 1 base, in that order; junction bases with no gene match: 4. This chain's CDR3 is CASKPGQGNTEAFF. CDR3 sequence (DNA): TGTGCCAGTAAACCGGGACAGGGGAACACTGAAGCTTTCTTT.

The chain has TRBV15 and TRBJ2-3; 7 bases align to TRBD1. The trim removed 1 base at V and 1 base at J, leaving 5 bases unmatched. Per the germline V gene, CDR1 is LNHNV and CDR2 is YYDKDF (reference sequence). The CDR3 sequence is 16 residues long. CDR3 residues: CATSRVGGTGTDTQYF. In DNA, the CDR3 is TGTGCCACCAGCAGAGTAGGGGGCACCGGCACAGATACGCAGTATTTT.

The chain carries TRBV24-1 and TRBJ2-2; D perhaps matches TRBD1 (6 bases). Trimming took 7 bases from V and 2 from J, leaving 13 bases between them. Germline lookup yields CDR1 KGHDR and CDR2 SFDVKD. This CDR3 comprises 15 residues. For the CDR3, the DNA is TGTGCCACCAGCTATGGACAGATAAACACCGGGGAGCTGTTTTTT. Translation gives CATSYGQINTGELFF.

This rearrangement joins TRBV20-1 to TRBJ2-3; no clear D gene. The germline V gene encodes CDR1 DFQATT and CDR2 SNEGSKA (reference sequence). The CDR3 extends over 16 amino acids. V lost 3 bases to trimming and J lost 0 bases, with 16 bases between them. CDR3 nucleotide sequence: TGCAGTGCTAGGGGTGTAACAGACCTTAGCACAGATACGCAGTATTTT. It codes for CSARGVTDLSTDTQYF.

The rearrangement joins TRBV2 to TRBJ1-4; 9 positions match TRBD1. Per the germline V gene, CDR1 is SNHLY and CDR2 is FYNNEI. The V and J ends lost 6 bases and 0 bases, in that order; junction bases with no gene match: 17. The CDR3 has 20 residues. CDR3 loop: CASSWPPRDRGLATNEKLFF. CDR3 in DNA: TGTGCCAGCAGCTGGCCCCCCCGAGACAGGGGGTTAGCAACTAATGAAAAACTGTTTTTT.

This sequence joins TRBV12-3 or TRBV12-4 and TRBJ2-6; the match to TRBD2 covers 8 bases. There are 12 residues in the CDR3. V dropped 7 bases and J dropped 13; count of bases not matched to a gene: 6. The CDR3 protein is CASMLAGGVLTF. For the CDR3, the DNA is TGTGCCAGCATGTTGGCGGGGGGAGTCCTGACTTTC.

The chain has TRBV11-2 and TRBJ2-3; D may be TRBD2 (5 bases). This CDR3 has 16 residues. Trimming removed 1 base from V and 0 bases from J, with 11 bases in between. Germline assignment: CDR1 SGHAT and CDR2 FQNNGV. This chain's CDR3 is CASSLGLRGSTDTQYF. CDR3 DNA sequence: TGTGCCAGCAGCTTAGGGCTCCGGGGTAGCACAGATACGCAGTATTTT.

The V gene is TRBV4-1, the J gene TRBJ1-5; D unresolved. Between the trimmed V and J ends, which lost 4 bases and 0 bases, there was a span of 13 bases. Germline values: CDR1 MGHRA, CDR2 YSYEKL. The CDR3 is 16 residues long. The DNA for the CDR3 is TGCGCCAGCAGCCTCCCCTCGCGGTTTAGCAATCAGCCCCAGCATTTT. It translates to CASSLPSRFSNQPQHF.

This chain links TRBV2 with TRBJ2-5, with D unclear. Trimming cost V 6 bases and J 7 bases, with 6 bases left between them. Germline values: CDR1 SNHLY, CDR2 FYNNEI. There are 10 residues in the CDR3. CDR3 in amino acids: CASSLGTQYF. DNA for the CDR3: TGTGCCAGCAGCCTGGGGACCCAGTACTTC.

This chain joins TRBV29-1 and TRBJ1-1; 7 bases fit TRBD1. The germline V gene has CDR1 SQVTM and CDR2 ANQGSEA. V was clipped by 7 bases and J by 0 bases; unmatched bases: 5. CDR3 length: 13 amino acids. The CDR3 region has the DNA TGCAGCGCGACCAGGGGGATGAACACTGAAGCTTTCTTT. Translating it yields CSATRGMNTEAFF.

The V and J genes are TRBV15 and TRBJ2-2; 10 nucleotides line up with TRBD1. V lost 5 bases and J lost 4; bases outside the gene matches: 4. The germline CDR1 and CDR2 sequences are LNHNV and YYDKDF (reference sequence). The CDR3 length is 15 residues. The CDR3 loop reads CATSRDRGRTGELFF. CDR3 nucleotides: TGTGCCACCAGCCGGGACAGGGGACGCACCGGGGAGCTGTTTTTT.

J is TRBJ1-5 and V is TRBV20-1, with TRBD1 identical over 11 bases. J was trimmed by 3 bases and V by 4 bases; bases with no gene match: 8. Germline V gene sequence: CDR1 DFQATT, CDR2 SNEGSKA (reference sequence). This CDR3 spans 16 amino acids. The CDR3, as DNA: TGCAGTGCTATCGCCGGGACAGGGGGAATCAATCAGCCCCAGCATTTT. It yields the protein CSAIAGTGGINQPQHF.

V usage is TRBV30 and J usage is TRBJ1-2; D gene ambiguous. V was clipped by 0 bases and J by 11 bases, with 16 bases between them. Per the germline V gene, CDR1 is GTSNPN and CDR2 is SVGIG (reference sequence). The CDR3 spans 13 residues. CDR3 in amino acids: CAWSVSPGPRYTF. The CDR3, as DNA: TGTGCCTGGAGTGTTTCTCCGGGCCCGCGGTACACCTTC. The entire variable domain, with the rest obtained from reference TRBV30 and TRBJ1-2, is as follows: SQTIHQWPATLVQPVGSPLSLECTVEGTSNPNLYWYRQAAGRGLQLLFYSVGIGQISSEVPQNLSASRPQDRQFILSSKKLLLSDSGFYLCAWSVSPGPRYTFGSGTRLTVV.

The chain joins TRBV20-1 to TRBJ1-5, with 11 bases fitting TRBD1. Trimming took 6 bases from V and 2 from J; bases not matched to a gene: 3. CDR3 length: 14 amino acids. The germline CDR1 and CDR2 sequences are DFQATT and SNEGSKA (reference sequence). Here the CDR3 reads CSARTGGGNQPQHF. Here the CDR3 DNA reads TGCAGTGCAAGGACAGGGGGCGGCAATCAGCCCCAGCATTTT.

This clonotype was detected once. V gene TRBV29-1 combines with J gene TRBJ2-3, with D perhaps assigned TRBD1 or TRBD2 (5 bases each). This CDR3 spans 15 amino acids. Trimming cost V 7 bases and J 2 bases, with 19 bases left between them. Germline V lookup: CDR1 SQVTM, CDR2 ANQGSEA. The CDR3 region has the DNA TGCAGCGGGGGGAATGCAGGGCTCTACACAGATACGCAGTATTTT. Translation gives CSGGNAGLYTDTQYF.

The rearrangement links TRBV5-1 to TRBJ1-5; D may be TRBD1 (5 bases). The CDR3 spans 15 residues. The germline CDR1 and CDR2 sequences are SGHRS and YFSETQ. Trimming took off 1 base at V and 2 bases at J, with 10 bases between the two ends. The CDR3 sequence: CASSLTGLRNQPQHF. CDR3 coding DNA: TGCGCCAGCAGCTTGACGGGACTACGCAATCAGCCCCAGCATTTT.

This chain uses TRBV20-1 with TRBJ2-1; 8 positions match TRBD2. Germline V gene sequence: CDR1 DFQATT, CDR2 SNEGSKA (reference sequence). This CDR3 is 15 amino acids long. The V gene end was trimmed by 2 bases and the J gene end by 3 bases; junction bases not matched to a gene: 6. DNA for the CDR3: TGCAGTGCTAGACGCCCGGGGACTAGCTACAATGAGCAGTTCTTC. As protein: CSARRPGTSYNEQFF.

The chain has TRBV15 and TRBJ1-3; 8 nucleotides line up with TRBD1. V gave up 3 bases and J gave up 1 base; unmatched junction bases: 5. There are 16 residues in the CDR3. The germline V gene encodes CDR1 LNHNV and CDR2 YYDKDF (reference sequence). For the CDR3, the DNA is TGTGCCACCAGCAGCGGGACAGGTCGGTCTGGAAACACCATATATTTT. Translation gives CATSSGTGRSGNTIYF.

The chain links TRBV15 to TRBJ2-1; D is perhaps TRBD1 or TRBD2 (7 bases each). V was shortened by 3 bases and J by 4 bases, with 16 bases between the two germline ends. Looked up from germline, CDR1 is LNHNV and CDR2 is YYDKDF (reference sequence). This CDR3 has 16 amino acids. The CDR3 region has the DNA TGTGCCACCAGCAGCTCCAGGGGGGGCCTGTACAATGAGCAGTTCTTC. This encodes CATSSSRGGLYNEQFF.

With respect to this clonotype: The junction differs from germline at one of its ends, possibly a read error. V gene TRBV10-3 combines with J gene TRBJ1-5; D not resolved. CDR1 and CDR2 from the germline V gene are ENHRY and SYGVKD. The CDR3 loop spans 15 amino acids. For the CDR3, the DNA is TGTGCCATCAGTGAGTCTCGGCAATACAATCAGCCTCAGCATTTT. Its translation: CAISESRQYNQPQHF.

This sequence joins TRBV5-1 and TRBJ1-2; D is perhaps TRBD1 (6 bases). Trimming pared 4 bases from V and 8 bases from J, leaving 18 bases between. The germline V gene encodes CDR1 SGHRS and CDR2 YFSETQ. There are 14 residues in the CDR3. CDR3: CASSALQGSYGYTF. The CDR3 bases are TGCGCCAGCAGCGCCCTACAGGGTTCGTACGGCTACACCTTC.